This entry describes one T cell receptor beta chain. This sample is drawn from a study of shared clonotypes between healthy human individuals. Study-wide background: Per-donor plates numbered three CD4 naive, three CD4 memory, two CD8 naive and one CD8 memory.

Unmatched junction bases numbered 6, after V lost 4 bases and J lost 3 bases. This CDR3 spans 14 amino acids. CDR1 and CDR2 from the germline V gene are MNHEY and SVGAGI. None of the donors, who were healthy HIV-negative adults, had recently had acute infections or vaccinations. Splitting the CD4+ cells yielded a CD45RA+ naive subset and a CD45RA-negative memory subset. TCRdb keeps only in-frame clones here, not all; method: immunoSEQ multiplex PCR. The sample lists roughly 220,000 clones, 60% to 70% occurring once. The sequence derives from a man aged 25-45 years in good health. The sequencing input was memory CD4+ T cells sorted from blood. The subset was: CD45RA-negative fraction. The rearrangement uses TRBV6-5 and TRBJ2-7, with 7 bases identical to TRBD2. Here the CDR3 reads CASSSPGGLYEQYF. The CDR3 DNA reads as TGTGCCAGCAGTTCCCCGGGAGGCCTCTACGAGCAGTACTTC.